This TCR beta chain was captured in a study of blood T cell repertoires in COVID-19. Turning to the study itself: T cells, B-cell-depleted T cells, or PBMCs supplied cDNA or gDNA.

As originally analysed: Researchers report that nucleated cell counts were estimated from reference gene primer amplification. The repertoire was sequenced with immunoSEQ multiplex PCR; TCRdb's copy has only in-frame clones and lacks some. V and J calls and clone size are given by that table; D and trimming were obtained from the DNA. The table records more than 250,000 clones, around 88% of them present only once. Only a few counts were recorded for this clone. One Seattle source followed patients from active infection through their disease course. Trimming removed 5 bases from V and 2 bases from J, with 10 bases in between. Germline V gives CDR1 LNHDA, CDR2 SQIVND (reference sequence). This CDR3 is 14 amino acids long.

V usage is TRBV19 and J usage is TRBJ1-5; a weak D match, TRBD1 (5 bases). The source is a woman under 40 with COVID-19, enrolled during active disease. Sequencing was carried out using peripheral blood. The CDR3 region is CASSRKGGNQPQHF. The CDR3 DNA is TGTGCCAGTAGTCGTAAAGGGGGCAATCAGCCCCAGCATTTT.